This T cell receptor (beta chain) derives from a study of Graves' ophthalmopathy and Graves' hyperthyroidism. On the study more broadly: Prior to any treatment, peripheral blood was collected at the time of initial diagnosis.

Certain patients were not enrolled. These were patients with other autoimmune diseases, uncontrolled infections, pregnancy or lactation. RNA transcripts yielded amplified TCR beta CDR3 regions. Amplification began with first-round RT-PCR using HTBI primers, then second-round multiplex PCR was performed. In TCRdb, the multiplex PCR reads were re-called with MiXCR into one record per CDR3 protein. The sample holds 740,000 or so distinct CDR3 sequences; 40% are singletons and the top ten take less than 55%. Trimming left V 9 bases short and J 3 bases short, with 12 bases between. The CDR3 is made up of 12 amino acids. Germline CDR1 reads MDHEN; CDR2 reads SYDVKM.

The chain combines TRBV28 with TRBJ2-7; no firm D call. The sample taken for sequencing was peripheral blood. The source of this sequence is an adult man with Graves' ophthalmopathy. CDR3 residues: CASTNKGYEQYF. The CDR3 nucleotides are TGTGCCAGTACGAACAAGGGCTACGAGCAGTACTTC.